The 32 T cell receptor beta chains presented below share a single source sample, sequenced in a study of blood T cells in healthy people across ages (dated by TCRdb to between 2015 and 2016). Library preparation employed 5' RACE. For sequencing, an Illumina HiSeq 2500 was employed. The second PCR ran for about 6 to 12 cycles and used a J-beta primer mix along with a sample-barcoded 5' primer. TCRdb applied fastp at Q25 and MiXCR to the public reads, then kept only in-frame beta chains. Rows with one shared CDR3 protein collapse into an entry with the most common genes and DNA. The table for this sample lists approximately 690,000 distinct CDR3 sequences; approximately 40% of them were counted only once. The ten largest make up 30% of the sample. The source material was blood. Receptors originate from a man older than 75 in good health.

V usage is TRBV24-1 and J usage is TRBJ2-4, with D possibly matching TRBD2 (5 bases). CDR1 and CDR2 from the germline V gene are KGHDR and SFDVKD. Trimming removed 4 bases from V and 8 bases from J, with 11 bases in between. The length of the CDR3 is 13 residues. CDR3: CATSEGSLDIQYF. The CDR3, as DNA: TGTGCCACCAGTGAGGGGAGTTTGGACATTCAGTACTTC.

This clonotype was seen ten or more times. The chain has TRBV20-1 and TRBJ1-6; 8 bases map to TRBD1. The trim removed 6 bases at V and 7 bases at J, leaving 8 bases unmatched. This CDR3 contains 14 residues. CDR1 and CDR2 from the germline V gene are DFQATT and SNEGSKA (reference sequence). CDR3 residues: CSAIRTGKNSPLHF. In nucleotides, the CDR3 is TGCAGTGCAATCCGGACAGGGAAGAATTCACCCCTCCACTTT.

In this sample, this clonotype turned up many times. V and J are TRBV6-5 and TRBJ2-4, with 7 bases aligning to TRBD2. The CDR3 totals 11 residues. J was trimmed by 12 bases and V by 2 bases; bases with no gene match: 1. CDR1 is MNHEY and CDR2 is SVGAGI in the germline V gene. CDR3 sequence reads: CASSYGTNQYF. DNA of the CDR3: TGTGCCAGCAGTTACGGGACTAATCAGTACTTC.

This chain connects TRBV5-4 to TRBJ2-1; TRBD2 is a possible D gene (6 bases). The CDR3 runs to 13 residues. In germline, CDR1 is SGHNT, CDR2 YYREEE (reference sequence). V lost 5 bases and J lost 2, with 8 bases in between. CDR3 coding DNA: TGTGCCAGCAGGGGAGGAGCCTACAATGAGCAGTTCTTC. Translating gives CASRGGAYNEQFF.

V gene TRBV5-1 combines with J gene TRBJ2-1, with TRBD2 matching 9 bases. The CDR3 sequence is 15 residues long. V shed 0 bases, J shed 9 bases, and the junction held 7 bases outside the gene matches. Germline CDR1 and CDR2: SGHRS and YFSETQ. CDR3 DNA: TGCGCCAGCAGCTTGGTTGCGGGAGGGCTAGGTGAGCAGTTCTTC. Amino acid sequence: CASSLVAGGLGEQFF. The whole variable domain, remainder taken from reference TRBV5-1 and TRBJ2-1, is KAGVTQTPRYLIKTRGQQVTLSCSPISGHRSVSWYQQTPGQGLQFLFEYFSETQRNKGNFPGRFSGRQFSNSRSEMNVSTLELGDSALYLCASSLVAGGLGEQFFGPGTRLTVL.

This clonotype was found a few times. V usage is TRBV7-2 and J usage is TRBJ2-1; 7 positions match TRBD2. This CDR3 is 16 amino acids long. CDR1 and CDR2 (germline): SGHTA, FQGNSA. The J segment lost 8 bases and the V segment lost 4 bases, leaving 14 bases of the junction unmatched. CDR3 in DNA: TGTGCCAGCAGCTCCTCGGGGACTACCGGAGGTGATGAGCAGTTCTTC. It specifies CASSSSGTTGGDEQFF.

J is TRBJ2-3 and V is TRBV5-5; 7 bases align to TRBD2. CDR1 SGHKS and CDR2 YYEKEE come from the germline V gene (reference sequence). V lost 4 bases and J lost 2; bases outside the gene matches: 7. The CDR3 totals 15 residues. The CDR3, as DNA: TGTGCCAGCAGCAGCCTAGCGGTAAACACAGATACGCAGTATTTT. This sequence encodes CASSSLAVNTDTQYF.

V gene TRBV19 combines with J gene TRBJ2-5; D might be TRBD2 (7 bases). This CDR3 spans 14 amino acids. Germline lookup yields CDR1 LNHDA and CDR2 SQIVND (reference sequence). Deletions cut 3 bases from V and 12 bases from J, with 20 bases between. The CDR3 spells CASSISGEGSTKYF. In nucleotides, the CDR3 is TGTGCCAGTAGTATTTCAGGGGAGGGCTCGACAAAGTACTTC.

This clonotype has just a few counts. The rearrangement uses TRBV3-1 and TRBJ2-5; 14 positions agree with TRBD2. CDR1 and CDR2 (germline): LGHDT, YNNKEL (reference sequence). This CDR3 is built from 14 residues. V lost 6 bases, J lost 11 bases, and 8 bases stayed unmatched. The CDR3 region has the DNA TGTGCCAGCAGTGCCGGGACTAGCGGGAGTCGGCAGTACTTC. Encoded protein: CASSAGTSGSRQYF.

This clonotype occurred a few times. This chain uses TRBV7-2 with TRBJ2-3; D assignment may be TRBD1 or TRBD2 (5 bases each). V was pared by 0 bases and J by 5 bases, with 9 bases between. The germline gives CDR1 SGHTA, CDR2 FQGNSA. This CDR3 has 14 amino acids. The CDR3 sequence is CASSLARGRDTQYF. The CDR3 DNA reads as TGTGCCAGCAGCTTAGCGAGGGGTAGAGATACGCAGTATTTT.

V gene TRBV20-1 combines with J gene TRBJ2-5; no reliable D call. The CDR3 is 13 residues long. CDR1 and CDR2 (germline): DFQATT, SNEGSKA (reference sequence). Trimming took off 6 bases at V and 1 base at J, with 12 bases between the two ends. The CDR3 loop reads CSAHLGGQETQYF. CDR3 DNA: TGCAGTGCCCACCTTGGCGGCCAAGAGACCCAGTACTTC.

The chain combines TRBV7-2 with TRBJ1-1, with 7 bases fitting TRBD1. The germline CDR1 and CDR2 sequences are SGHTA and FQGNSA. V trimming: 7 bases; J trimming: 7 bases; junction bases outside the gene matches: 6. This CDR3 spans 12 amino acids. The CDR3 reads CASTVDRNEAFF. The CDR3 coding sequence is TGTGCCAGCACCGTGGACAGGAATGAAGCTTTCTTT.

The CDR3 sequence: CASSLSPLGELFF. CDR3 DNA: TGTGCCAGCAGTTTATCCCCTCTTGGGGAGCTGTTTTTT. This chain links TRBV28 with TRBJ2-2; D is ambiguous. The CDR3 covers 13 residues. V lost 1 base and J 8 bases, leaving 8 bases between the germline ends. Germline V gene lookup returns CDR1 MDHEN and CDR2 SYDVKM. The entire variable domain, with the rest obtained from reference TRBV28 and TRBJ2-2, is as follows: DVKVTQSSRYLVKRTGEKVFLECVQDMDHENMFWYRQDPGLGLRLIYFSYDVKMKEKGDIPEGYSVSREKKERFSLILESASTNQTSMYLCASSLSPLGELFFGEGSRLTVL.

The genes are TRBV5-5 and TRBJ1-4; TRBD1 matches 8 bases. Germline values: CDR1 SGHKS, CDR2 YYEKEE (reference sequence). The CDR3 is 16 residues long. With 5 bases clipped from V and 0 bases from J, the junction kept 6 bases outside the gene matches. Written as DNA, the CDR3 is TGTGCCAGCAGTCAGGAACAGGGGGCAACTAATGAAAAACTGTTTTTT. Its protein product is CASSQEQGATNEKLFF.

The chain joins TRBV6-1 to TRBJ2-2; TRBD1 matches 8 bases. J lost 5 bases, V lost 5 bases, and 13 bases had no gene match. CDR1 is MNHNS and CDR2 is SASEGT in the germline V gene. This CDR3 has 17 amino acids. The CDR3 loop is CASSKGDRNRGTGELFF. CDR3 nucleotides: TGTGCCAGCAGTAAGGGGGACAGGAATCGAGGAACCGGGGAGCTGTTTTTT.

As to this clonotype: This clone may be a read error of a much larger clone one base away. The chain links TRBV20-1 to TRBJ2-1; D possibly matches TRBD1 or TRBD2 (6 bases each). CDR3 length equals 14 residues. The germline gives CDR1 DFQATT, CDR2 SNEGSKA (reference sequence). Trimming took off 6 bases at V and 0 bases at J, with 12 bases between the two ends. The CDR3 DNA follows: TGCAGTGCCCTGCGGGACATCTCCTACAATGAGCAGTTCTTC. Amino acid sequence: CSALRDISYNEQFF.

This rearrangement joins TRBV27 to TRBJ2-1, with TRBD1 identical over 9 bases. The CDR3 consists of 16 residues. Germline CDR1 is MNHEY and CDR2 is SMNVEV (reference sequence). Trimming cost V 6 bases and J 0 bases; bases outside gene matches: 6. The CDR3 nucleotides are TGTGCCAGCAGCCAAAAGACAGGGGGCTCCTACAATGAGCAGTTCTTC. Its protein product is CASSQKTGGSYNEQFF.

This chain links TRBV7-2 with TRBJ2-4, with D perhaps matching TRBD2 (7 bases). Germline CDR1 is SGHTA and CDR2 is FQGNSA. The ends were cut back, 5 bases at V and 13 bases at J, with 21 bases in the middle. The CDR3 covers 14 residues. CDR3 sequence (DNA): TGTGCCAGCAGCGCGGGGGCAGGTTTCGGGGAGCAGTACTTC. Its protein is CASSAGAGFGEQYF.

The chain joins TRBV5-1 to TRBJ2-1, with a tentative D call TRBD1 (5 bases). Germline CDR1 SGHRS, CDR2 YFSETQ. The length of the CDR3 is 13 residues. V was shortened by 4 bases and J by 5 bases, with 10 bases between the two germline ends. This CDR3 is CASSIDSNNEQFF. DNA for the CDR3: TGCGCCAGCAGCATTGACAGTAACAATGAGCAGTTCTTC.

The chain joins TRBV7-2 to TRBJ2-1; TRBD2 agrees at 11 bases. Germline CDR1 is SGHTA and CDR2 is FQGNSA. There are 16 residues in the CDR3. V trimming: 0 bases; J trimming: 5 bases; junction bases outside the gene matches: 3. CDR3 nucleotides: TGTGCCAGCAGCTTAGCAACTAGCGGGAGAGACAATGAGCAGTTCTTC. It translates to CASSLATSGRDNEQFF.

The chain has TRBV27 and TRBJ1-6, with unresolved D. Deletions cut 6 bases from V and 7 bases from J, with 19 bases between. The CDR3 has 16 amino acids. Per the germline V gene, CDR1 is MNHEY and CDR2 is SMNVEV (reference sequence). The CDR3 reads CASRPRIKQVNSPLHF. The CDR3 bases are TGTGCCAGCAGACCCCGTATTAAGCAAGTCAATTCACCCCTCCACTTT.

V is TRBV7-6 and J is TRBJ1-5, with 8 nucleotides matching TRBD1. Trimming took 4 bases from V and 2 from J; bases not matched to a gene: 4. The CDR3 totals 15 residues. Germline V gene sequence: CDR1 SGHVS, CDR2 FNYEAQ. CDR3 protein: CASSSGQGGNQPQHF. DNA of the CDR3: TGTGCCAGCAGCTCCGGACAGGGCGGCAATCAGCCCCAGCATTTT.

The rearrangement links TRBV20-1 to TRBJ2-1; 9 bases agree with TRBD2. The J call is uncertain, as TRBJ2-7 better fits the DNA end. The CDR3 has 13 amino acids. The germline CDR1 and CDR2 sequences are DFQATT and SNEGSKA (reference sequence). The CDR3 reads CSASASGDNEQYF. In DNA form, the CDR3 reads TGCAGTGCTAGTGCTAGCGGGGACAATGAGCAGTACTTC.

This clonotype turned up a few times. The chain is built from TRBV6-1 and TRBJ2-5, with 7 positions matching TRBD1. V was pared by 8 bases and J by 4 bases, with 10 bases of the junction left unmatched. Germline CDR1 and CDR2: MNHNS and SASEGT. The CDR3 extends over 14 amino acids. The DNA of the CDR3 is TGTGCCAGCGGTCCACTAGGGGGCCCAGAGACCCAGTACTTC. Its translation: CASGPLGGPETQYF.

The table lists this clonotype with many counts. The genes are TRBV13 and TRBJ2-5; possible D gene TRBD2, 5 bases. The CDR3 has 14 amino acids. Per the germline V gene, CDR1 is PRHDT and CDR2 is FYEKMQ (reference sequence). The V and J ends lost 7 bases and 8 bases respectively, with 20 bases between them. CDR3 residues: CASNMRTVGGTQYF. The CDR3 nucleotides are TGTGCCAGCAATATGAGGACGGTCGGAGGCACCCAGTACTTC.

V and J are TRBV20-1 and TRBJ2-1; TRBD2 matches 16 bases. With V trimmed by 3 bases and J by 7 bases, 9 bases remained unmatched. The CDR3 consists of 17 residues. Germline CDR1 is DFQATT and CDR2 is SNEGSKA (reference sequence). CDR3 DNA sequence: TGCAGTGCTAGGGGGCCCGGGACTAGCGGGAGGGGAAATGAGCAGTTCTTC. This sequence encodes CSARGPGTSGRGNEQFF.

Written as DNA, the CDR3 is TGTGCCAGCTCACCCTTACGTGTGGATGCAACTAATGAAAAACTGTTTTTT. It yields the protein CASSPLRVDATNEKLFF. The chain joins TRBV18 to TRBJ1-4; D unclear. There are 17 residues in the CDR3. The V end was cut by 3 bases, the J end by 0 bases, with 14 bases between. Germline-derived CDR1 and CDR2 are KGHSH and LQKENI.

V gene TRBV5-5 combines with J gene TRBJ1-2; 8 bases fit TRBD1. V lost 4 bases and J lost 8; bases outside the gene matches: 13. Looked up from germline, CDR1 is SGHKS and CDR2 is YYEKEE (reference sequence). The CDR3 runs to 15 residues. The CDR3 nucleotides are TGTGCCAGCAGCCGAAGGACAGGGATGGATTTCGGCTACACCTTC. This codes for CASSRRTGMDFGYTF.

The J gene is TRBJ2-3, the V gene TRBV4-1; weak D call: TRBD2 (7 bases). V dropped 0 bases and J dropped 4 bases, with 20 bases sitting between them. Germline V gene sequence: CDR1 MGHRA, CDR2 YSYEKL. The CDR3 runs 18 residues. The CDR3 DNA reads TGCGCCAGCAGCCAAGACCCTCCGAGGGGGAGGGCCCCAGATACGCAGTATTTT. Residues: CASSQDPPRGRAPDTQYF.

This clonotype was seen more than once but under ten times. The chain uses TRBV6-1 and TRBJ1-4; D remains ambiguous. V lost 2 bases and J lost 7, with 5 bases in between. Germline CDR1 MNHNS, CDR2 SASEGT. The CDR3 spans 12 residues. CDR3 nucleotides: TGTGCCAGCAGTGAAATAGCTGAAAAACTGTTTTTT. Residues: CASSEIAEKLFF.

This clonotype turned up a few times. The genes are TRBV13 and TRBJ2-4; 9 nucleotides line up with TRBD2. Trimming took 8 bases from V and 3 from J; bases not matched to a gene: 11. CDR1 is PRHDT, CDR2 FYEKMQ, per germline (reference sequence). The CDR3 extends over 16 amino acids. The CDR3 nucleotides read TGTGCCAGCCACGCCTGGCGGGAGGGCGTCAAAAACATTCAGTACTTC. Amino acids: CASHAWREGVKNIQYF.

This clonotype was observed a handful of times. V is TRBV7-2 and J is TRBJ2-7, with 10 bases fitting TRBD2. V lost 5 bases and J lost 0; bases outside the gene matches: 7. CDR1 and CDR2 (germline): SGHTA, FQGNSA. The CDR3 has 16 amino acids. Here the CDR3 reads CASSLSGRGLSYEQYF. As DNA, the CDR3 is TGTGCCAGCAGCCTCAGCGGGAGGGGACTCTCCTACGAGCAGTACTTC.